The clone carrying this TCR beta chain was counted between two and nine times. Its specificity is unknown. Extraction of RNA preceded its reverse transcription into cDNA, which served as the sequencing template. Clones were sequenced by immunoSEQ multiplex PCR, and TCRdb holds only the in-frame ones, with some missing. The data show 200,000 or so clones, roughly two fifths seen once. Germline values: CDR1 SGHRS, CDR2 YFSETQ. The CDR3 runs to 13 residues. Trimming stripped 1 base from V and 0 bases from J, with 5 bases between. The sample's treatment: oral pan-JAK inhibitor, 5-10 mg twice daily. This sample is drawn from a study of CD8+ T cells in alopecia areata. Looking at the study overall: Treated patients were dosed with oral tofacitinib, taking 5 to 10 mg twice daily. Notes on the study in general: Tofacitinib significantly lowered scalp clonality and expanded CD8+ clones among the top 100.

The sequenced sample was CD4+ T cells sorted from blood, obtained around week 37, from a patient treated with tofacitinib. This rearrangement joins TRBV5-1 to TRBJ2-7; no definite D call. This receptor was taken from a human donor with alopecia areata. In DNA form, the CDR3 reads TGCGCCAGCAGCTTGAGGAGCTCCTACGAGCAGTACTTC. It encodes CASSLRSSYEQYF.